This entry describes one T cell receptor beta chain. This sample stems from a study of blood T cell repertoires in COVID-19. Study-wide context: Italy, Spain and the United States were the sources of the convalescent and acute COVID-19 samples.

Trimming took 1 base from V and 5 from J; bases not matched to a gene: 6. Per the germline V gene, CDR1 is SGDLS and CDR2 is YYNGEE. CDR3 length equals 15 residues. How the authors handled the data: Counts of nucleated cells, estimated from reference gene primer amplification, were obtained. Clones were read by immunoSEQ multiplex PCR, and TCRdb kept only the in-frame ones, dropping some. V, J and clone size were drawn from that table, and D and trimming were deduced from the DNA. Among about 87,000 clones listed, around 75% were seen once. The chain uses TRBV9 and TRBJ2-1; TRBD2 aligns across 7 bases. The sequencing sample was made of peripheral blood. The TCR was taken from a woman older than 75 with active or convalescent COVID-19. The CDR3 here is CASSVTRGSHNEQFF. DNA for the CDR3: TGTGCCAGCAGCGTAACACGCGGGAGCCACAATGAGCAGTTCTTC. Combining the CDR3 with reference TRBV9 and TRBJ2-1 gives the whole variable domain DSGVTQTPKHLITATGQRVTLRCSPRSGDLSVYWYQQSLDQGLQFLIQYYNGEERAKGNILERFSAQQFPDLHSELNLSSLELGDSALYFCASSVTRGSHNEQFFGPGTRLTVL.